The source of this TCR beta chain is a study of blood T cell repertoires in COVID-19. The V segment lost 6 bases and the J segment 5 bases; nucleotides outside the gene matches: 6. The CDR3 contains 15 residues. From germline, CDR1 is MGHRA and CDR2 YSYEKL. TCRdb's table, derived via immunoSEQ multiplex PCR, lists solely in-frame clones and lacks some. The sample has fewer than 20,000 clones, 90% to 95% seen once. What was sequenced was peripheral blood. The receptor was isolated from a human donor in a cohort sampled during active COVID-19. J is TRBJ2-7 and V is TRBV4-1; 14 nucleotides align to TRBD2. As DNA, the CDR3 is TGCGCCAGCAGACTTGGACTAGCGGGAGGTGACGAGCAGTACTTC. Encoded protein: CASRLGLAGGDEQYF.